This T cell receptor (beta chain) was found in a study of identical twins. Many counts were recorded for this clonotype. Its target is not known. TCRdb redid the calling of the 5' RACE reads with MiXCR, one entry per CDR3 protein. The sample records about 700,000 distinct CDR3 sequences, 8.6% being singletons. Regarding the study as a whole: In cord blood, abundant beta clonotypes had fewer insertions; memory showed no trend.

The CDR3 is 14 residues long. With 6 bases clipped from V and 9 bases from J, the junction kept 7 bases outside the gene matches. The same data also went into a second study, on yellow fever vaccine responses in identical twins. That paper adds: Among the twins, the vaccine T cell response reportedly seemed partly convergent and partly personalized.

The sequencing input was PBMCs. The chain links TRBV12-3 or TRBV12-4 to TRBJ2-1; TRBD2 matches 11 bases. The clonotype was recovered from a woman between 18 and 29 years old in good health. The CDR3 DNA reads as TGTGCCAGCAGGCCCGGGACTAGCGGCGGTGAGCAGTTCTTC. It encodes CASRPGTSGGEQFF.